This T cell receptor beta chain was identified during a study of blood T cells in healthy people across ages. Per sample, no less than 5 micrograms of total RNA were extracted. Using a J-beta primer mix together with a sample-barcoded 5' primer, a second PCR was run for roughly 7 to 11 cycles. MiXCR was run by TCRdb on the 5' RACE reads, yielding one entry per CDR3 protein. The sample comprises roughly 1,500,000 distinct CDR3 sequences, roughly 30% of which are singletons, and roughly 10% rests with the top ten. Trimming cost V 0 bases and J 6 bases, with 18 bases left between them. This CDR3 is 16 amino acids long. Germline V gene sequence: CDR1 SGHAT, CDR2 FQNNGV. This clonotype was counted only a few times. Its antigen is unidentified. Overall study findings and caveats: Both naive CD4+ cell counts and diversity were greater in long-lived donors than in aged donors.

This chain uses TRBV11-2 with TRBJ2-7, with D possibly matching TRBD2 (5 bases). The sequenced material came from blood. The clonotype comes from a woman in her thirties in good health. Here the CDR3 reads CASSLEAGLASPEQYF. The CDR3 DNA follows: TGTGCCAGCAGCTTAGAAGCCGGTCTAGCAAGTCCCGAGCAGTACTTC.